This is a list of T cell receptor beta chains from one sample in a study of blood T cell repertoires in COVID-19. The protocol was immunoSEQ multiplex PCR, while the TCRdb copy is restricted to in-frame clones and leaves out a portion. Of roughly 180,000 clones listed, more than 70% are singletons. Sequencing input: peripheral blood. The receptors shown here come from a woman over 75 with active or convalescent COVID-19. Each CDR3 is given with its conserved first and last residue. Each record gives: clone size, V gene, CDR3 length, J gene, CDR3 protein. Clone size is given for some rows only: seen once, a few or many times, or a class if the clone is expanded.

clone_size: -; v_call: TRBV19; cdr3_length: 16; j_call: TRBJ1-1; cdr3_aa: CASSTGQGKPNTEAFF
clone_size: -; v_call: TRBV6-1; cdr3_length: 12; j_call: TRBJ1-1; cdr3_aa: CASSEVASEAFF
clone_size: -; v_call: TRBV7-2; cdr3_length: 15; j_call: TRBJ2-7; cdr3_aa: CASSSRAGASYEQYF
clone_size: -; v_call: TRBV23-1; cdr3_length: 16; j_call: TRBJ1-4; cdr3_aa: CASSHGREATNEKLFF
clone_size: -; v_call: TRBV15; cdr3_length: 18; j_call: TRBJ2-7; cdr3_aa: CATSRDRTGTFSSYEQYF
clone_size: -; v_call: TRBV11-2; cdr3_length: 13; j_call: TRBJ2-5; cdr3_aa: CASSSLRQETQYF
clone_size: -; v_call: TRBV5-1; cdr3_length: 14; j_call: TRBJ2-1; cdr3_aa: CASSTLSSYNEQFF
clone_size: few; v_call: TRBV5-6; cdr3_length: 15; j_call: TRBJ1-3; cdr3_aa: CASSLRGMKGNTIYF
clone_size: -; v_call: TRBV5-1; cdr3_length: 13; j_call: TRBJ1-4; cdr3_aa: CASSPPSGEKLFF
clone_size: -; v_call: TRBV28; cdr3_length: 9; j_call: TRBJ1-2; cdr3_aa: CAVGDGYTF
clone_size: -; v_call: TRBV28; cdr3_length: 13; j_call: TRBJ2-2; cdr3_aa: CASLSRGSGELFF
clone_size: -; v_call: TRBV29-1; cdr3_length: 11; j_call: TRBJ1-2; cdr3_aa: CSGSSSYGYTF
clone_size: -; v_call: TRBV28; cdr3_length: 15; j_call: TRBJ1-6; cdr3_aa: CASSATPARGSPLHF
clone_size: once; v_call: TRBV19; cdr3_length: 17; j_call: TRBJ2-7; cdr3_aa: CASSPMGRSGPGYEQYF
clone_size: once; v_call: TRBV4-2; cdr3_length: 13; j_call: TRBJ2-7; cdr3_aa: CASSPLTGGEQYF
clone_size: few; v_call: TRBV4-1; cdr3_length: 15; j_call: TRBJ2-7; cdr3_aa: CASRQRDVPSYEQYF
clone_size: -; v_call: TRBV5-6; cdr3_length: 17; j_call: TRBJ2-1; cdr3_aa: CASSWGPSGSDYNEQFF
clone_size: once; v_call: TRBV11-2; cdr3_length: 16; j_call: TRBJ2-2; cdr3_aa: CASSQKRTGEAGELFF
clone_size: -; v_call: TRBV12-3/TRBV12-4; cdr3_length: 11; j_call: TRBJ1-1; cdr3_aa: CASSLTAVAFF
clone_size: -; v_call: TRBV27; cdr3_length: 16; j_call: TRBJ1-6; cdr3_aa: CASSAGTAVKDSPLHF
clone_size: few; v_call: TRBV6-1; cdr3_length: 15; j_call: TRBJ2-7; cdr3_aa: CASSEVLGQPYEQYF
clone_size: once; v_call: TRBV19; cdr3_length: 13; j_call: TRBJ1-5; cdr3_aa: CASSVQGNQPQHF
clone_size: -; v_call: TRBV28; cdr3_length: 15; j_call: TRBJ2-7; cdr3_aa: CASSRGGTGVREQYF
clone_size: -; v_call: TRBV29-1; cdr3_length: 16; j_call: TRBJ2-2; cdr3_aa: CSVEGMVGLNTGELFF
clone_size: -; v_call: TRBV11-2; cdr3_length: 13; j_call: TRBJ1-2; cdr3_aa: CASSLKEAGGYTF
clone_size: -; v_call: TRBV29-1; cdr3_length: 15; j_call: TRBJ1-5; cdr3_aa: CSVGVGGSSNQPQHF
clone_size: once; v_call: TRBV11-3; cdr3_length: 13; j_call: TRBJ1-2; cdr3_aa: CASSSGTRGGYTF
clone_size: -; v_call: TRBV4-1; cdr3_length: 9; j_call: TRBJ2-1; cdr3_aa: CARNGEQFF
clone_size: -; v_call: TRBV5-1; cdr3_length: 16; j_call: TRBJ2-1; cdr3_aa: CASSSTGSNSYNEQFF
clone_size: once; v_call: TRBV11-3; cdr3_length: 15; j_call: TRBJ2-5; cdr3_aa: CASSLGAFNQETQYF
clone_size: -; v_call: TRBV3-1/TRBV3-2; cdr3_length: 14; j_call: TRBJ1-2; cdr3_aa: CASSQGRDRGGYTF
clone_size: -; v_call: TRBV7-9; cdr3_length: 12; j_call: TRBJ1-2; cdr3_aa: CASSTTAYGYTF
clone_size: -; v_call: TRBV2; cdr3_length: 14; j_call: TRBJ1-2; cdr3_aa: CASSEAGQIYGYTF
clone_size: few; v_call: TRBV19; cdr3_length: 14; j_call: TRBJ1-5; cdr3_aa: CASRPGEGDQPQHF
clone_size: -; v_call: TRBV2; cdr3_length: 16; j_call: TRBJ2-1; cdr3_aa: CASSEALPRDYNEQFF
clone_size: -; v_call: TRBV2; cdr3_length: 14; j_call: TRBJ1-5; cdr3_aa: CASSVEGRGQPQHF
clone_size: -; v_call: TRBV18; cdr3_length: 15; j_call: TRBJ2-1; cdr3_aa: CASSPRGRGYNEQFF
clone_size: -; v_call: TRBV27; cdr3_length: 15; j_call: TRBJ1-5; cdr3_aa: CASSRRSGAFQPQHF
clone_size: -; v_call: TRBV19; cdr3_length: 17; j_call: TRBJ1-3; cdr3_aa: CASSPIDTIFSGNTIYF